This record concerns one TCR beta chain sequence. Its specificity is not known. This specimen comes from a study of tumour-infiltrating T cells in Burkitt lymphoma. As for the study in general: Patients covered every epidemiological subtype of Burkitt lymphoma.

Here immunoSEQ multiplex PCR was the method, and the copy in TCRdb shows in-frame clones only, minus some. The table has some 1,800 clones, roughly 13% seen once. The V end was cut by 1 base, the J end by 5 bases, with 12 bases between. CDR1 LGHNA and CDR2 YNFKEQ come from the germline V gene. The CDR3 has 16 amino acids. Broader study findings: Public clonotypes, several, appeared across numerous Burkitt lymphoma patients.

The chain combines TRBV4-2 with TRBJ1-6; D not certain. This clonotype was obtained from a human donor with Burkitt lymphoma. Specimen: tumor tissue. The CDR3 loop reads CASSQGSTAHNSPLHF. The CDR3 region has the DNA TGTGCCAGCAGCCAAGGAAGTACGGCACATAATTCACCCCTCCACTTT.